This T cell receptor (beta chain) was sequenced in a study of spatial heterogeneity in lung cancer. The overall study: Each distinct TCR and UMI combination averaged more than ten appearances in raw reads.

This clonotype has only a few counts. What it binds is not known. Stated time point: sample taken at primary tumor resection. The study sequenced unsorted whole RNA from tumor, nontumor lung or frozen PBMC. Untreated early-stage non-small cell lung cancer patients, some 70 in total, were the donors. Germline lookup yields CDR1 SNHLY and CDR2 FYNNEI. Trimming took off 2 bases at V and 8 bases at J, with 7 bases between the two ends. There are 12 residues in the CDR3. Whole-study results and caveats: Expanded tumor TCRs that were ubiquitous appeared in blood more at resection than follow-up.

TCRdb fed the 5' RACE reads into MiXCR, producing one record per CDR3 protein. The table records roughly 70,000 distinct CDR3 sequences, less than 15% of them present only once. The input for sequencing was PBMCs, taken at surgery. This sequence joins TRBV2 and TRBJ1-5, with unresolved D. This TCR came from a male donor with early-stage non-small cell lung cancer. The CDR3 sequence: CASSEWAEPQHF. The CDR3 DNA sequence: TGTGCCAGCAGTGAATGGGCCGAGCCCCAGCATTTT.